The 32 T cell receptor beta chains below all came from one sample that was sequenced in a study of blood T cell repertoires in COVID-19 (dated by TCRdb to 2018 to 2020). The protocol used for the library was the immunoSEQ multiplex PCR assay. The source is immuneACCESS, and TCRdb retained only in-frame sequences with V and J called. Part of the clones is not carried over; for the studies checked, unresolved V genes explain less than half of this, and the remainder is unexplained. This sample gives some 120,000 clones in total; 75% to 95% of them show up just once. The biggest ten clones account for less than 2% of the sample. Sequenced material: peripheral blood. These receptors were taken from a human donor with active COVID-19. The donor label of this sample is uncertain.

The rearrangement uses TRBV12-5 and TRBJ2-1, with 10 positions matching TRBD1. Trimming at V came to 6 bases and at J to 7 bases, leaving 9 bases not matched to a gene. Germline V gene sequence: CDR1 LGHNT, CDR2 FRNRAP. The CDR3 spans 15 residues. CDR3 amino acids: CASGPGQGISNEQFF. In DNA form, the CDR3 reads TGTGCTAGTGGGCCGGGACAGGGGATTTCTAATGAGCAGTTCTTC. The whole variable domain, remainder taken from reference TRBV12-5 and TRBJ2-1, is DARVTQTPRHKVTEMGQEVTMRCQPILGHNTVFWYRQTMMQGLELLAYFRNRAPLDDSGMPKDRFSAEMPDATLATLKIQPSEPRDSAVYFCASGPGQGISNEQFFGPGTRLTVL.

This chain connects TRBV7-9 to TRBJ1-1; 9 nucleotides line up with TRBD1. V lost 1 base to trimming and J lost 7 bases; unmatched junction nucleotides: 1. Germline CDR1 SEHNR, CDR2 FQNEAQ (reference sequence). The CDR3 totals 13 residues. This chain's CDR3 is CASSLETGGEAFF. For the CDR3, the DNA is TGTGCCAGCAGCTTAGAGACAGGGGGTGAAGCTTTCTTT.

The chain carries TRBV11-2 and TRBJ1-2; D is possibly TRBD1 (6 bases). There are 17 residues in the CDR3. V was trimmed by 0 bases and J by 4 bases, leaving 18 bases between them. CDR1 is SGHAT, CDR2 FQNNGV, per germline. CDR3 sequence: CASSLDTLSGVPYGYTF. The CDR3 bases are TGTGCCAGCAGCTTAGATACCTTGTCAGGGGTTCCCTATGGCTACACCTTC.

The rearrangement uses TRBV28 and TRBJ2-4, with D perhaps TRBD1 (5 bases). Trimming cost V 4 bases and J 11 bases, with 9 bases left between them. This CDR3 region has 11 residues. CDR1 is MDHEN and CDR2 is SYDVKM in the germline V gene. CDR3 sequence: CASSYQGVQYF. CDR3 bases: TGTGCCAGCAGTTACCAGGGCGTTCAGTACTTC.

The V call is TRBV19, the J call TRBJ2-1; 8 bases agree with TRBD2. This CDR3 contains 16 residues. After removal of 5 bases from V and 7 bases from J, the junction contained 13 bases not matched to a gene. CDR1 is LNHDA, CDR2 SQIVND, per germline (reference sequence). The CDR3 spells CASSPRGGGGRNEQFF. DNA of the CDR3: TGTGCCAGTAGTCCCCGTGGGGGCGGGGGGAGAAATGAGCAGTTCTTC.

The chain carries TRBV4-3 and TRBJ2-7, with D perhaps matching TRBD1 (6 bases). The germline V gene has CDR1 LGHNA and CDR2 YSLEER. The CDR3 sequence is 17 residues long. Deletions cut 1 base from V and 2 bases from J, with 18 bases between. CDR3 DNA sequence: TGCGCCAGCAGCCAAGTTGCCCTTTCAGGGGTCACCTACGAGCAGTACTTC. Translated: CASSQVALSGVTYEQYF.

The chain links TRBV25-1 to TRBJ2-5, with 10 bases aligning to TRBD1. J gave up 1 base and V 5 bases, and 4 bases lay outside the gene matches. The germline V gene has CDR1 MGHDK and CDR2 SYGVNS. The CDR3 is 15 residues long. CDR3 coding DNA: TGTGCCAGCAGTAGACAGGGGGCTAGCCAAGAGACCCAGTACTTC. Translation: CASSRQGASQETQYF.

CDR3 nucleotide sequence: TGCGCCAGCAGCCAAGAAGGGACAGCGACCTATAATTCACCCCTCCACTTT. Amino acid sequence: CASSQEGTATYNSPLHF. The chain links TRBV4-3 to TRBJ1-6; 7 bases align to TRBD1. The length of the CDR3 is 17 residues. Germline V gives CDR1 LGHNA, CDR2 YSLEER. Germline trimming cut 0 bases from V and 2 bases from J; bases unmatched to any gene: 4.

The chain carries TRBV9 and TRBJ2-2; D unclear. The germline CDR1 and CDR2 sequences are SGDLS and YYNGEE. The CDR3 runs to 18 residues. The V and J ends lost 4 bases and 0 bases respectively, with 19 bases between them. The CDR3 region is CASSTQRPLKSNTGELFF. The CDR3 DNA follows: TGTGCCAGCAGCACCCAGCGCCCCCTAAAATCGAACACCGGGGAGCTGTTTTTT.

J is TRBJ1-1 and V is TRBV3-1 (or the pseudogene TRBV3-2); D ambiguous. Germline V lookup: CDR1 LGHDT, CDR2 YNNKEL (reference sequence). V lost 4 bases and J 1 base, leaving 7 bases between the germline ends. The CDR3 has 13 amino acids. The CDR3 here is CASSRSGNTEAFF. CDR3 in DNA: TGTGCCAGCAGCCGGAGCGGGAACACTGAAGCTTTCTTT.

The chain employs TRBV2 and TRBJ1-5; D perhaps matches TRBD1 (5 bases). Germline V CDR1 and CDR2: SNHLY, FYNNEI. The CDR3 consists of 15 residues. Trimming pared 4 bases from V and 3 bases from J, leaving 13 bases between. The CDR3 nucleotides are TGTGCCAGCAGTGCCCAGGGTATCGTCAATCAGCCCCAGCATTTT. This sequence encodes CASSAQGIVNQPQHF.

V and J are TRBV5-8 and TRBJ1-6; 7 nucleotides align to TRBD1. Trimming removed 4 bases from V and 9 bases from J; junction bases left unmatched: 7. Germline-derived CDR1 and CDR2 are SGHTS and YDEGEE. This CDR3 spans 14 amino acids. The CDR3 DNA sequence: TGTGCCAGCAGCGCCGGAACAGGGGTTTCACCCCTCCACTTT. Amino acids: CASSAGTGVSPLHF. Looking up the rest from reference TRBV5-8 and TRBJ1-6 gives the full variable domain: EAGVTQSPTHLIKTRGQQATLRCSPISGHTSVYWYQQALGLGLQFLLWYDEGEERNRGNFPPRFSGRQFPNYSSELNVNALELEDSALYLCASSAGTGVSPLHFGNGTRLTVT.

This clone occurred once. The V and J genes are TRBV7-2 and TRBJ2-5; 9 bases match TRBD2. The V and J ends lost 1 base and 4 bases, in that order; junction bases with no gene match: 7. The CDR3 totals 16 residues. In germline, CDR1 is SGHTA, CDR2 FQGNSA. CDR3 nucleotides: TGTGCCAGCAGCTTAGGGCTAGCGGGGAGCCTAGAGACCCAGTACTTC. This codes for CASSLGLAGSLETQYF.

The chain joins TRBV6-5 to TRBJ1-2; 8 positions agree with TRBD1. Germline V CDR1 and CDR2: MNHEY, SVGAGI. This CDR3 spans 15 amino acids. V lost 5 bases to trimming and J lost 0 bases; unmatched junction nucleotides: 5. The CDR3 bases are TGTGCCAGCAGTACAGGACAGGGAGCTAACTATGGCTACACCTTC. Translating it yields CASSTGQGANYGYTF.

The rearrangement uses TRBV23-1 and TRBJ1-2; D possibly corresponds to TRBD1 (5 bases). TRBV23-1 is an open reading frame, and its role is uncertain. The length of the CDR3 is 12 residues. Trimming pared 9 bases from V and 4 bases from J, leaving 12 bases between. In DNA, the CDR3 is TGCGCCAGACCCAGACAGATCTATGGCTACACCTTC. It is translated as CARPRQIYGYTF.

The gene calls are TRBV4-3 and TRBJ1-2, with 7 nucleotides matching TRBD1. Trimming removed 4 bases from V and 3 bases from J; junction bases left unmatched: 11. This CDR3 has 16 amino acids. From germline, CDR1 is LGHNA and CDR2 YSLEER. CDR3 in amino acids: CASSRDSYPRDYGYTF. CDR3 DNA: TGCGCCAGCAGCCGGGACAGCTACCCCAGGGACTATGGCTACACCTTC.

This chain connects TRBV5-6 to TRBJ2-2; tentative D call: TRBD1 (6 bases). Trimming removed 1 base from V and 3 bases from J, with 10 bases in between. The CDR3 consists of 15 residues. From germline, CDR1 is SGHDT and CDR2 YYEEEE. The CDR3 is CASSLMGADTGELFF. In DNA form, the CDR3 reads TGTGCCAGCAGCTTGATGGGGGCGGACACCGGGGAGCTGTTTTTT. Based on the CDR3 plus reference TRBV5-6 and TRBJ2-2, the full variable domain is DAGVTQSPTHLIKTRGQQVTLRCSPKSGHDTVSWYQQALGQGPQFIFQYYEEEERQRGNFPDRFSGHQFPNYSSELNVNALLLGDSALYLCASSLMGADTGELFFGEGSRLTVL.

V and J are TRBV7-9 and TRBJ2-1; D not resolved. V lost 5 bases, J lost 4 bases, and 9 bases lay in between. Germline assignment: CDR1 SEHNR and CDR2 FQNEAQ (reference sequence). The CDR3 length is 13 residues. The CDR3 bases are TGTGCCAGCAGCGAGTCCGCTTACAATGAGCAGTTCTTC. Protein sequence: CASSESAYNEQFF.

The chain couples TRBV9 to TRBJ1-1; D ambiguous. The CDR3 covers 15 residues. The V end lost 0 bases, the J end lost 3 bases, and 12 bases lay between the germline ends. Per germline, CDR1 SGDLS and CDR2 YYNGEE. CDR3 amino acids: CASSVATPSYTEAFF. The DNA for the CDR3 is TGTGCCAGCAGCGTAGCTACTCCTTCTTACACTGAAGCTTTCTTT.

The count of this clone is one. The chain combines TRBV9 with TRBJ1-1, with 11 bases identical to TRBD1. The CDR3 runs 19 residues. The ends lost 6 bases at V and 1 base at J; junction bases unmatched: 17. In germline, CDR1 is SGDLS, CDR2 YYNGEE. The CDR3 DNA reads TGTGCCAGCATGGACAGGGGGCCCCCACCACAACCGAAGAACACTGAAGCTTTCTTT. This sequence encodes CASMDRGPPPQPKNTEAFF.

CDR3 loop: CASRNPSDPQGTEAFF. For the CDR3, the DNA is TGTGCCAGTAGAAATCCCTCTGACCCCCAGGGCACTGAAGCTTTCTTT. This chain uses TRBV19 with TRBJ1-1, with a tentative D call TRBD1 (5 bases). Trimming left V 6 bases short and J 4 bases short, with 21 bases between. The CDR3 has 16 residues. Germline CDR1 reads LNHDA; CDR2 reads SQIVND (reference sequence).

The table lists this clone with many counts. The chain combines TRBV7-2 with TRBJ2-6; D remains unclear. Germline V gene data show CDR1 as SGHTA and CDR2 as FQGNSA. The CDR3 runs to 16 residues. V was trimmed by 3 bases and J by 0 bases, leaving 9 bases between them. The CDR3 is CASSLQATSGANVLTF. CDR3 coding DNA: TGTGCCAGCAGCTTGCAGGCTACCTCTGGGGCCAACGTCCTGACTTTC.

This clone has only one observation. In DNA form, the CDR3 reads TGTGCCAGCAGCTTTGGGGACAGGGAAACTTTCTTT. This codes for CASSFGDRETFF. The V call is TRBV6-5, the J call TRBJ1-1, with TRBD1 identical over 9 bases. V gave up 6 bases and J gave up 12 bases; unmatched junction bases: 8. The CDR3 covers 12 residues. Germline CDR1 reads MNHEY; CDR2 reads SVGAGI.

The CDR3 sequence: CASSYSGLRTDTQYF. The CDR3 coding sequence is TGTGCCAGCAGTTACTCGGGACTACGCACAGATACGCAGTATTTT. The J gene is TRBJ2-3, the V gene TRBV6-5; 7 bases are a match to TRBD2. CDR1 and CDR2 (germline): MNHEY, SVGAGI. The CDR3 sequence is 15 residues long. V dropped 0 bases and J dropped 1; count of bases not matched to a gene: 1.

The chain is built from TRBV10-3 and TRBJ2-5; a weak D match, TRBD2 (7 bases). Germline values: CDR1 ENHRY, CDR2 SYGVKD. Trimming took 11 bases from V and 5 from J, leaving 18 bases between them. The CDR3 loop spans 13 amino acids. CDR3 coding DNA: TGTGCCCTCGGGGGGCCCGGGTATGAGACCCAGTACTTC. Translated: CALGGPGYETQYF.

This CDR3 reads CASTPPTSTDTQYF. As DNA, the CDR3 is TGTGCCAGCACCCCACCAACTAGCACAGATACGCAGTATTTT. The chain employs TRBV7-8 and TRBJ2-3; D is uncertain. The germline V and J ends were trimmed by 7 bases and 0 bases, with 11 bases remaining between them. The CDR3 has 14 amino acids. Germline lookup yields CDR1 SGHVS and CDR2 FQNEAQ.

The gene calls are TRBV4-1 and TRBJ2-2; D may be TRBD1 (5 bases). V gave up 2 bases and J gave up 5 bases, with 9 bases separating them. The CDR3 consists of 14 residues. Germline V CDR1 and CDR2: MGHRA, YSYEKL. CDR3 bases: TGCGCCAGCAGCCAAAAGGGGAATACCGGGGAGCTGTTTTTT. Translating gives CASSQKGNTGELFF.

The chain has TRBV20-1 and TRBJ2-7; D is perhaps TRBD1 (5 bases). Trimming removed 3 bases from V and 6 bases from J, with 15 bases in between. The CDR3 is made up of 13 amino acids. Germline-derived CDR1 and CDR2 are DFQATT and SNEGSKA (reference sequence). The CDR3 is CSASIWAGREQYF. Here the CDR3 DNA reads TGCAGTGCTAGTATTTGGGCAGGGCGCGAGCAGTACTTC.

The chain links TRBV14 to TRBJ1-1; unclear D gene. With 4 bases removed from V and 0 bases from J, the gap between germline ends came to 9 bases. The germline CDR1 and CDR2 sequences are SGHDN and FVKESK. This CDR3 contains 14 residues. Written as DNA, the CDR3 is TGTGCCAGCAGCCGACAATCGGTGAACACTGAAGCTTTCTTT. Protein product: CASSRQSVNTEAFF.

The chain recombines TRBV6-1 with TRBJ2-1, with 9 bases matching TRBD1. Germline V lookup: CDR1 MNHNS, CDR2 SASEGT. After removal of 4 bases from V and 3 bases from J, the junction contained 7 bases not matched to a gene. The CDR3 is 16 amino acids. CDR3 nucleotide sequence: TGTGCCAGCAGTGTCGAGGGGGACAGGGTCTACAATGAGCAGTTCTTC. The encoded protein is CASSVEGDRVYNEQFF.

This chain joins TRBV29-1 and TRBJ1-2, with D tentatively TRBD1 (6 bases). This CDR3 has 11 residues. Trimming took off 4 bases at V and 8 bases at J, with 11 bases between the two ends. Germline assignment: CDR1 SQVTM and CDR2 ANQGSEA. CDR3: CSVGAGGGYTF. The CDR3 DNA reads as TGCAGCGTTGGTGCGGGGGGCGGCTACACCTTC.

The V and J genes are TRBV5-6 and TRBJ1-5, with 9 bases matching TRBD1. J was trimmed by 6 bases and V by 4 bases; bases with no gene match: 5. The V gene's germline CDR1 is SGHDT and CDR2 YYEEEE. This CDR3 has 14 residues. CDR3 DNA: TGTGCCAGCAGCATGACAGGGGGTATTCAGCCCCAGCATTTT. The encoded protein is CASSMTGGIQPQHF.